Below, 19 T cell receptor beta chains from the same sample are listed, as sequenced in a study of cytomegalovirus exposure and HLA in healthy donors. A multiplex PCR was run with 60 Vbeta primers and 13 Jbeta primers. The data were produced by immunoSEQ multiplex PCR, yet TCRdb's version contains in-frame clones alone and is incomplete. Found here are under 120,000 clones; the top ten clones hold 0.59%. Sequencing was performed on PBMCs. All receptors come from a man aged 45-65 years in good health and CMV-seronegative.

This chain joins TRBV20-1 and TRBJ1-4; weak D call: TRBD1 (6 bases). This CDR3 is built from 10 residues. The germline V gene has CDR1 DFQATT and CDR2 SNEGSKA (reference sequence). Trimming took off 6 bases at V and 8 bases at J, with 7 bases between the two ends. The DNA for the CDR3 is TGCAGTGCGGGGACAGAAAAACTGTTTTTT. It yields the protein CSAGTEKLFF.

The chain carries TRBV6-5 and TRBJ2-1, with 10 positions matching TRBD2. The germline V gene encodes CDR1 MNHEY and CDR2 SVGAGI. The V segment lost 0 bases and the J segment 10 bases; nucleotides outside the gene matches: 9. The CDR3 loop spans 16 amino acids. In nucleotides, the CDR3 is TGTGCCAGCAGTTACTCGTTGCTAGCGGGGGAACTAGAGCAGTTCTTC. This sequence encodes CASSYSLLAGELEQFF.

CDR3 amino acids: CATLGGQLYNYGYTF. The CDR3 bases are TGTGCCACCCTGGGGGGGCAACTTTATAACTATGGCTACACCTTC. This sequence joins TRBV6-6 and TRBJ1-2; the D gene is possibly TRBD1 (6 bases). Trimming took 10 bases from V and 1 from J, leaving 19 bases between them. From germline, CDR1 is MNHNY and CDR2 SVGAGI (reference sequence). The CDR3 runs to 15 residues.

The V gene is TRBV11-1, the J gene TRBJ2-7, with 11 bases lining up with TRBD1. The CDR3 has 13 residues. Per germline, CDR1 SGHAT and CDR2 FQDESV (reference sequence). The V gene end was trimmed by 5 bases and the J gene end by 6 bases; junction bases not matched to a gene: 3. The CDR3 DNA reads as TGTGCCAGCAGCCGGGACAGGGGGAGCGAGCAGTACTTC. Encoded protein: CASSRDRGSEQYF. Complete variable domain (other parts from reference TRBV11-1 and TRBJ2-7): EAEVAQSPRYKITEKSQAVAFWCDPISGHATLYWYRQILGQGPELLVQFQDESVVDDSQLPKDRFSAERLKGVDSTLKIQPAELGDSAMYLCASSRDRGSEQYFGPGTRLTVT.

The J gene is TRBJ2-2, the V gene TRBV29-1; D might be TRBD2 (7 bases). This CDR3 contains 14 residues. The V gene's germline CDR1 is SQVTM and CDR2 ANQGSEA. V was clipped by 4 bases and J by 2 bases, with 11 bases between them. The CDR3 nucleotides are TGCAGCGTTGGGGGGGGCCTAAACACCGGGGAGCTGTTTTTT. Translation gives CSVGGGLNTGELFF.

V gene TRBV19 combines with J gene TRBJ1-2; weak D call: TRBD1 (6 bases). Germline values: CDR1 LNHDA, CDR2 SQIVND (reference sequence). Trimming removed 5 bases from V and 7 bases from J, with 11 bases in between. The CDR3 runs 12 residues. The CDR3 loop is CASSANRVGYTF. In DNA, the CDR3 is TGTGCCAGTAGTGCTAACAGGGTTGGCTACACCTTC. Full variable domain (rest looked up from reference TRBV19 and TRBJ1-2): DGGITQSPKYLFRKEGQNVTLSCEQNLNHDAMYWYRQDPGQGLRLIYYSQIVNDFQKGDIAEGYSVSREKKESFPLTVTSAQKNPTAFYLCASSANRVGYTFGSGTRLTVV.

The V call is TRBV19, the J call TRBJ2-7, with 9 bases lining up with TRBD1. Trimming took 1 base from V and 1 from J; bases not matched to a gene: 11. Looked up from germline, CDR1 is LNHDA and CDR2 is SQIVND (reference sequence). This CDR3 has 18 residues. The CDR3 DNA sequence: TGTGCCAGTAGTATAGTCGGCCCCGGACAGGGGCTTTCCTACGAGCAGTACTTC. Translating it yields CASSIVGPGQGLSYEQYF.

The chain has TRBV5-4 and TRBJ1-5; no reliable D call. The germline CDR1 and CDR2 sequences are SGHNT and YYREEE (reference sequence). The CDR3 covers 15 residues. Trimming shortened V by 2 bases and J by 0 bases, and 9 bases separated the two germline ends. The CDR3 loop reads CASSLSPGSNQPQHF. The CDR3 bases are TGTGCCAGCAGCTTATCGCCAGGTAGCAATCAGCCCCAGCATTTT.

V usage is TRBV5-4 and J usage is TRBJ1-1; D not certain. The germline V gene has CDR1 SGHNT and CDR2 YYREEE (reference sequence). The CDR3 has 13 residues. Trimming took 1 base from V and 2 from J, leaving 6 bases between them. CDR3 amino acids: CASSLRVNTEAFF. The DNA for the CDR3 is TGTGCCAGCAGCTTGCGGGTTAACACTGAAGCTTTCTTT.

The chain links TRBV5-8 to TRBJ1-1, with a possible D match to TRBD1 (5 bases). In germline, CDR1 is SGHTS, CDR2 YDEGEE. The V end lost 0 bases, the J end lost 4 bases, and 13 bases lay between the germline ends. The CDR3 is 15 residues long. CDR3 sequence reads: CASSLAGSGGTEAFF. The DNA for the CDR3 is TGTGCCAGCAGCTTGGCAGGGTCGGGAGGCACTGAAGCTTTCTTT.

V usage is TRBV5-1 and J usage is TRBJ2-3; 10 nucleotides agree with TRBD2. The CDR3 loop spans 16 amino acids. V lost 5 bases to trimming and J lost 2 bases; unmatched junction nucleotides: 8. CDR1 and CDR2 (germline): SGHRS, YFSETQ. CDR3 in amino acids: CASSRSGGALTDTQYF. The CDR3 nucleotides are TGCGCCAGCAGTAGGAGCGGGGGGGCCCTCACAGATACGCAGTATTTT.

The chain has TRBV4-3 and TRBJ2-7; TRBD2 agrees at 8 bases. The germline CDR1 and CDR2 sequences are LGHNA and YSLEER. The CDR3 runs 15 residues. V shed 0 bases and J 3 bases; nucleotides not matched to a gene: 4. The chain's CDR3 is CASSQEYAGGYEQYF. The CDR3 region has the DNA TGCGCCAGCAGCCAAGAATATGCGGGGGGCTACGAGCAGTACTTC.

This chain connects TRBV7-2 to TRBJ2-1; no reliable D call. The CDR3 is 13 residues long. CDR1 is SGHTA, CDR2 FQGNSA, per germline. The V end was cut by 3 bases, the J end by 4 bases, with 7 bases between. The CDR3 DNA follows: TGTGCCAGCAGCTTGCAGGTGTACAATGAGCAGTTCTTC. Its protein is CASSLQVYNEQFF.

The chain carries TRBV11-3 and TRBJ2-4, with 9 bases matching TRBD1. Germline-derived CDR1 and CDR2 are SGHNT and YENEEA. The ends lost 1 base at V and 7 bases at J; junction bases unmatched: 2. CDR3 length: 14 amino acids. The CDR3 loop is CASSLGGTGNIQYF. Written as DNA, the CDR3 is TGTGCCAGCAGCTTAGGCGGGACAGGGAACATTCAGTACTTC.

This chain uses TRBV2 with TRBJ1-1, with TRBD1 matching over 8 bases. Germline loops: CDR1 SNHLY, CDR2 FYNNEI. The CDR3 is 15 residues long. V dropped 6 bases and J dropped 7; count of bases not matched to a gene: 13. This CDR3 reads CASSTPDRVVGEAFF. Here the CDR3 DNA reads TGTGCCAGCAGCACTCCGGACAGGGTTGTTGGTGAAGCTTTCTTT. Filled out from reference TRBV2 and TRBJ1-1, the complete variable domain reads EPEVTQTPSHQVTQMGQEVILRCVPISNHLYFYWYRQILGQKVEFLVSFYNNEISEKSEIFDDQFSVERPDGSNFTLKIRSTKLEDSAMYFCASSTPDRVVGEAFFGQGTRLTVV.

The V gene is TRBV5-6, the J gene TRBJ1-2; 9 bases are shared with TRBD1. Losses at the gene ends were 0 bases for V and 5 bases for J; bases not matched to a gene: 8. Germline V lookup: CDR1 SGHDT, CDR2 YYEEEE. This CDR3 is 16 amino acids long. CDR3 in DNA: TGTGCCAGCAGCTTGGCCGGAGATGGGACAGGGTATGGCTACACCTTC. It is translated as CASSLAGDGTGYGYTF.

CDR3 region: CASSFSGTGDRNEQFF. The CDR3 bases are TGTGCCAGCAGCTTTTCCGGGACAGGGGACCGAAATGAGCAGTTCTTC. The chain joins TRBV11-3 to TRBJ2-1, with 10 nucleotides matching TRBD1. The V segment lost 3 bases and the J segment 7 bases; nucleotides outside the gene matches: 9. Germline V CDR1 and CDR2: SGHNT, YENEEA. CDR3 length equals 16 residues.

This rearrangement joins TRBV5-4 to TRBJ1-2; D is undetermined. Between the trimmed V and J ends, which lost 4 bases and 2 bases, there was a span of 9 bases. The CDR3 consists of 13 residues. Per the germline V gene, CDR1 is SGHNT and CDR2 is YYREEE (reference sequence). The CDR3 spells CASSPAGNYGYTF. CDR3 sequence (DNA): TGTGCCAGCAGCCCGGCGGGAAACTATGGCTACACCTTC.

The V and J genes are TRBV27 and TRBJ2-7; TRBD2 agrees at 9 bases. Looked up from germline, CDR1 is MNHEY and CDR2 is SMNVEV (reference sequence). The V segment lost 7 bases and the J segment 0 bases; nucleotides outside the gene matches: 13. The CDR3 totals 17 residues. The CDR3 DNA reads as TGTGCCAGCATCCCCCCGGAGGCGACTAGCGGCTCCTACGAGCAGTACTTC. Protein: CASIPPEATSGSYEQYF.